This is a list of T cell receptor beta chains from one sample in a study of cytomegalovirus exposure and HLA in healthy donors. Produced via immunoSEQ multiplex PCR; TCRdb's table is partial and in-frame only. The sample has 160,000 or so clones, 72% seen once. The sequenced sample consisted of PBMCs. Receptors were obtained from a human donor in good health. Both conserved end residues are part of each CDR3.

v_gene: TRBV27
j_gene: TRBJ2-3
CDR3aa: CASRINRGDTQYF

v_gene: TRBV7-2
j_gene: TRBJ2-3
CDR3aa: CASSSLKPSGADTQYF

v_gene: TRBV30
j_gene: TRBJ1-5
CDR3aa: CAWSVGSYSNQPQHF

v_gene: TRBV18
j_gene: TRBJ1-1
CDR3aa: CASSPPPGLYEAFF

v_gene: TRBV6-1
j_gene: TRBJ2-7
CDR3aa: CASSVDIGPYEQYF

v_gene: TRBV2
j_gene: TRBJ1-6
CDR3aa: CASSEGDTSSYNSPLHF

v_gene: TRBV10-3
j_gene: TRBJ1-5
CDR3aa: CAIGPDREPQHF

v_gene: TRBV11-1
j_gene: TRBJ2-3
CDR3aa: CASSHSTADTQYF

v_gene: TRBV7-9
j_gene: TRBJ2-7
CDR3aa: CASSHDGGQGEQYF

v_gene: TRBV4-3
j_gene: TRBJ2-3
CDR3aa: CASSQDRGAHTDTQYF

v_gene: TRBV14
j_gene: TRBJ2-7
CDR3aa: CASSHRGAYEQYF

v_gene: TRBV28
j_gene: TRBJ2-7
CDR3aa: CASSLLQDSSYEQYF

v_gene: TRBV2
j_gene: TRBJ1-4
CDR3aa: CASSADRYNEKLFF

v_gene: TRBV6-5
j_gene: TRBJ1-2
CDR3aa: CASSPGTGRGYTF

v_gene: TRBV18
j_gene: TRBJ2-1
CDR3aa: CASSPRVASGGYNEQFF

v_gene: TRBV7-9
j_gene: TRBJ2-7
CDR3aa: CASSPTTPTYEQYF

v_gene: TRBV9
j_gene: TRBJ2-5
CDR3aa: CASSVGSNGAQETQYF

v_gene: TRBV5-1
j_gene: TRBJ2-3
CDR3aa: CASSLGPIAGETDTQYF

v_gene: TRBV5-4
j_gene: TRBJ1-1
CDR3aa: CASSRDRGTEAFF

v_gene: TRBV6-6
j_gene: TRBJ2-1
CDR3aa: CASSSRQGLYNEQFF

v_gene: TRBV7-3
j_gene: TRBJ1-1
CDR3aa: CASSSGGPEAFF

v_gene: TRBV13
j_gene: TRBJ2-3
CDR3aa: CASSDRGPFTDTQYF

v_gene: TRBV6-5
j_gene: TRBJ1-1
CDR3aa: CASSFRRGNTEAFF

v_gene: TRBV29-1
j_gene: TRBJ2-1
CDR3aa: CSVPPGGRYEQFF

v_gene: TRBV27
j_gene: TRBJ2-5
CDR3aa: CASSFGGPETQYF

v_gene: TRBV5-1
j_gene: TRBJ2-3
CDR3aa: CASSPTVGTGVGDTQYF

v_gene: TRBV11-2
j_gene: TRBJ1-1
CDR3aa: CASSSMGLGEAFF

v_gene: TRBV27
j_gene: TRBJ1-5
CDR3aa: CAPGQPVEWSNQPQHF

v_gene: TRBV9
j_gene: TRBJ1-3
CDR3aa: CASSVEDSSDTIYF

v_gene: TRBV7-3
j_gene: TRBJ2-7
CDR3aa: CASSLMNGPYEQYF

v_gene: TRBV30
j_gene: TRBJ1-2
CDR3aa: CAWTQGSYGYTF

v_gene: TRBV20-1
j_gene: TRBJ1-2
CDR3aa: CRCGDYGYTF

v_gene: TRBV27
j_gene: TRBJ2-1
CDR3aa: CASRRASYNEQFF

v_gene: TRBV7-2
j_gene: TRBJ1-2
CDR3aa: CAGTGEKYGYTF

v_gene: TRBV4-3
j_gene: TRBJ1-2
CDR3aa: CASSQDSWASYGYTF

v_gene: TRBV7-3
j_gene: TRBJ2-2
CDR3aa: CASSVQGANANTGELFF

v_gene: TRBV6-1
j_gene: TRBJ1-2
CDR3aa: CASSPTWTVADGYTF

v_gene: TRBV19
j_gene: TRBJ1-5
CDR3aa: CASRMGWTGSLNQPQHF

v_gene: TRBV9
j_gene: TRBJ1-1
CDR3aa: CASSSDRGMNTEAFF

v_gene: TRBV18
j_gene: TRBJ1-1
CDR3aa: CASSPVGGTEAFF

v_gene: TRBV5-1
j_gene: TRBJ1-5
CDR3aa: CASSLGRGFLQPQHF

v_gene: TRBV19
j_gene: TRBJ1-6
CDR3aa: CASHHGTGGGSSPLHF

v_gene: TRBV6-6
j_gene: TRBJ1-5
CDR3aa: CASTADRAFQPQHF

v_gene: TRBV6-6
j_gene: TRBJ1-1
CDR3aa: CASRTFEAFF

v_gene: TRBV19
j_gene: TRBJ1-2
CDR3aa: CASSIFTQGASYGYTF

v_gene: TRBV19
j_gene: TRBJ2-1
CDR3aa: CASSTPGLRSSYNEQFF

v_gene: TRBV7-9
j_gene: TRBJ1-2
CDR3aa: CASSLAGRNGYTF

v_gene: TRBV19
j_gene: TRBJ1-2
CDR3aa: CASGGGRGYTF

v_gene: TRBV6-1
j_gene: TRBJ1-6
CDR3aa: CASSGTQGYNSPLHF

v_gene: TRBV9
j_gene: TRBJ1-5
CDR3aa: CASSPDEGVYQPQHF

v_gene: TRBV7-6
j_gene: TRBJ1-3
CDR3aa: CASSPRPGTGTGNTIYF

v_gene: TRBV7-8
j_gene: TRBJ1-1
CDR3aa: CASSLSRIPGGTEAFF

v_gene: TRBV18
j_gene: TRBJ2-1
CDR3aa: CASSPRASGGAVNEQFF